This passage covers 28 T cell receptor beta chains from one sample sequenced in a study of TIL therapy for anti-PD-1-resistant metastatic lung cancer. The libraries were made with immunoSEQ v3. Profiling relied on immunoSEQ multiplex PCR, and the TCRdb table lists in-frame clones only, not all of them. Counted here are 57,000 or so clones, roughly 84% occurring once; the ten biggest clones make up 2.5% to 3%. Time point reported: pre-treatment sample, taken before nivolumab and TIL therapy. The material sequenced was blood, taken at baseline. These receptors all come from a person aged 25 to 80 with non-small cell lung cancer.

The chain is built from TRBV27 and TRBJ2-7; D may be TRBD1 (5 bases). Germline lookup yields CDR1 MNHEY and CDR2 SMNVEV (reference sequence). The ends were cut back, 5 bases at V and 2 bases at J, with 13 bases in the middle. CDR3 length equals 14 residues. The CDR3 reads CASSPGTGPYEQYF. For the CDR3, the DNA is TGTGCCAGCAGTCCGGGCACAGGACCCTACGAGCAGTACTTC.

This rearrangement joins TRBV4-1 to TRBJ1-5; no clear D. CDR1 and CDR2 (germline): MGHRA, YSYEKL. The CDR3 runs 13 residues. The germline V and J ends were trimmed by 5 bases and 11 bases, with 16 bases remaining between them. The CDR3 region has the DNA TGCGCCAGCAGCTTAATTCCGCAATCAGCCCAGCATTTT. Protein product: CASSLIPQSAQHF.

The chain uses TRBV9 and TRBJ2-1, with TRBD2 identical over 10 bases. From germline, CDR1 is SGDLS and CDR2 YYNGEE. This CDR3 is built from 15 residues. J was trimmed by 4 bases and V by 1 base; bases with no gene match: 2. The CDR3 bases are TGTGCCAGCAGCGTAACTAGCGGGACTTACAATGAGCAGTTCTTC. It yields the protein CASSVTSGTYNEQFF.

This clone occurred once. The chain recombines TRBV3-1 (or the pseudogene TRBV3-2) with TRBJ2-3, with 7 positions matching TRBD2. Germline CDR1 reads LGHDT; CDR2 reads YNNKEL (reference sequence). This CDR3 has 15 residues. V lost 2 bases and J lost 0; bases outside the gene matches: 2. The CDR3: CASSQTSASTDTQYF. The CDR3 DNA reads TGTGCCAGCAGCCAAACTAGCGCTAGCACAGATACGCAGTATTTT.

This chain links TRBV6-1 with TRBJ1-1; 8 nucleotides agree with TRBD1. From germline, CDR1 is MNHNS and CDR2 SASEGT. CDR3 length: 15 amino acids. Trimming removed 3 bases from V and 0 bases from J; junction bases left unmatched: 3. For the CDR3, the DNA is TGTGCCAGCAGTGAGACAGGGGCCATGAACACTGAAGCTTTCTTT. As protein: CASSETGAMNTEAFF.

V is TRBV6-5 and J is TRBJ2-7, with D perhaps being TRBD1 or TRBD2 (5 bases each). V lost 2 bases to trimming and J lost 5 bases, with 13 bases between them. CDR1 is MNHEY, CDR2 SVGAGI, per germline. The CDR3 runs 14 residues. In nucleotides, the CDR3 is TGTGCCAGCAGTTACCCCGACGGGGCCCACGAGCAGTACTTC. Residues: CASSYPDGAHEQYF.

This clone was seen once. The CDR3 spells CASSLGVTGVNEQYF. For the CDR3, the DNA is TGTGCCAGCAGCTTAGGAGTGACAGGGGTGAACGAGCAGTACTTC. The chain employs TRBV11-3 and TRBJ2-7; 8 positions match TRBD1. The CDR3 consists of 15 residues. V dropped 1 base and J dropped 5; count of bases not matched to a gene: 7. Germline V gene lookup returns CDR1 SGHNT and CDR2 YENEEA.

This clone was detected once. V is TRBV6-1 and J is TRBJ2-5, with D perhaps TRBD1 (5 bases). The ends were cut back, 1 base at V and 4 bases at J, with 16 bases in the middle. The V gene's germline CDR1 is MNHNS and CDR2 SASEGT. There are 16 residues in the CDR3. The chain's CDR3 is CASSEGEPTRGETQYF. The CDR3, as DNA: TGTGCCAGCAGTGAAGGAGAGCCTACAAGGGGAGAGACCCAGTACTTC.

The V call is TRBV7-8, the J call TRBJ2-3; 10 bases align to TRBD2. The CDR3 runs 17 residues. The germline CDR1 and CDR2 sequences are SGHVS and FQNEAQ. With 1 base clipped from V and 0 bases from J, the junction kept 4 bases outside the gene matches. CDR3 nucleotide sequence: TGTGCCAGCAGCTTAGGGCAACTAGCGGGGAGCACAGATACGCAGTATTTT. Translated: CASSLGQLAGSTDTQYF.

Only one count was recorded for this clone. J is TRBJ2-3 and V is TRBV5-1, with 7 nucleotides matching TRBD2. The CDR3 has 16 residues. V shed 0 bases and J 2 bases; nucleotides not matched to a gene: 6. Germline V gives CDR1 SGHRS, CDR2 YFSETQ. The CDR3 DNA follows: TGCGCCAGCAGCTTGGAAGGCGGGAGATTCACAGATACGCAGTATTTT. Translated: CASSLEGGRFTDTQYF. Full variable domain (remainder filled in from reference TRBV5-1 and TRBJ2-3): KAGVTQTPRYLIKTRGQQVTLSCSPISGHRSVSWYQQTPGQGLQFLFEYFSETQRNKGNFPGRFSGRQFSNSRSEMNVSTLELGDSALYLCASSLEGGRFTDTQYFGPGTRLTVL.

The chain is built from TRBV5-1 and TRBJ1-4, with 8 bases that match TRBD1. The germline V gene has CDR1 SGHRS and CDR2 YFSETQ. J was trimmed by 6 bases and V by 2 bases; bases with no gene match: 0. This CDR3 has 13 amino acids. The CDR3 nucleotides read TGCGCCAGCAGCTTACAGGGGGATGAAAAACTGTTTTTT. This sequence encodes CASSLQGDEKLFF.

The rearrangement links TRBV7-2 to TRBJ1-1; the D is unclear. Trimming removed 3 bases at V and 5 bases at J, with 10 bases between. Germline V gene lookup returns CDR1 SGHTA and CDR2 FQGNSA. The CDR3 length is 13 residues. CDR3 loop: CASSLVSGTEAFF. CDR3 DNA: TGTGCCAGCAGCTTGGTTTCGGGAACTGAAGCTTTCTTT.

V is TRBV6-1 and J is TRBJ1-5; D call uncertain. The germline V gene has CDR1 MNHNS and CDR2 SASEGT. V lost 2 bases and J 5 bases, leaving 19 bases between the germline ends. This CDR3 is 17 amino acids long. CDR3: CASSEQEGRWAHQPQHF. For the CDR3, the DNA is TGTGCCAGCAGTGAACAAGAAGGACGGTGGGCCCATCAGCCCCAGCATTTT.

V is TRBV5-6 and J is TRBJ1-1; unclear D gene. The CDR3 loop spans 14 amino acids. Between the trimmed V and J ends, which lost 0 bases and 6 bases, there was a span of 12 bases. Germline CDR1 is SGHDT and CDR2 is YYEEEE. The CDR3 nucleotides read TGTGCCAGCAGCTTGGTGCAGCCGCAGGCTGAAGCTTTCTTT. Encoded protein: CASSLVQPQAEAFF. Using reference TRBV5-6 and TRBJ1-1 for the parts outside the CDR3, the full variable domain is DAGVTQSPTHLIKTRGQQVTLRCSPKSGHDTVSWYQQALGQGPQFIFQYYEEEERQRGNFPDRFSGHQFPNYSSELNVNALLLGDSALYLCASSLVQPQAEAFFGQGTRLTVV.

The chain is built from TRBV19 and TRBJ2-2; TRBD2 matches 13 bases. The CDR3 covers 15 residues. The J segment lost 8 bases and the V segment lost 6 bases, leaving 6 bases of the junction unmatched. CDR1 LNHDA and CDR2 SQIVND come from the germline V gene (reference sequence). This chain's CDR3 is CASRLGTSGTGELFF. The CDR3 nucleotides read TGTGCCAGTAGGTTAGGGACTAGCGGGACGGGGGAGCTGTTTTTT.

The table lists this clone with a count of one. V is TRBV9 and J is TRBJ2-6; a possible D gene is TRBD2 (5 bases). The CDR3 totals 19 residues. From germline, CDR1 is SGDLS and CDR2 YYNGEE. The ends were cut back, 0 bases at V and 0 bases at J, with 16 bases in the middle. Written as DNA, the CDR3 is TGTGCCAGCAGCGTAGGGTGGGAGTTTACCAGCTCTGGGGCCAACGTCCTGACTTTC. Translation: CASSVGWEFTSSGANVLTF.

The chain joins TRBV6-5 to TRBJ2-1; no definite D call. Germline V CDR1 and CDR2: MNHEY, SVGAGI. The CDR3 sequence is 11 residues long. DNA of the CDR3: TGTGTTGGAAAGGGCCTAAATGAGCAGTTCTTC. It yields the protein CVGKGLNEQFF.

The V and J genes are TRBV27 and TRBJ2-1, with 11 bases identical to TRBD2. V shed 5 bases, J shed 4 bases, and the junction held 4 bases outside the gene matches. CDR3 size: 15 residues. Germline assignment: CDR1 MNHEY and CDR2 SMNVEV (reference sequence). CDR3 loop: CASSPGTSGYNEQFF. The CDR3, as DNA: TGTGCCAGCAGTCCAGGGACTAGCGGTTACAATGAGCAGTTCTTC.

This sequence joins TRBV5-4 and TRBJ2-7; D is ambiguous. Germline loops: CDR1 SGHNT, CDR2 YYREEE (reference sequence). CDR3 size: 15 residues. V lost 3 bases and J lost 4, with 17 bases in between. The CDR3 protein is CASSSHSDLGYEQYF. In nucleotides, the CDR3 is TGTGCCAGCAGCTCTCATTCCGACCTAGGGTACGAGCAGTACTTC.

The J gene is TRBJ1-4, the V gene TRBV19; 9 bases are a match to TRBD1. In germline, CDR1 is LNHDA, CDR2 SQIVND (reference sequence). The CDR3 is 13 residues long. The V gene end was trimmed by 8 bases and the J gene end by 6 bases; junction bases not matched to a gene: 4. This CDR3 reads CASQDRGDEKLFF. The CDR3 coding sequence is TGTGCCAGTCAGGACAGGGGTGATGAAAAACTGTTTTTT. Looking up the rest from reference TRBV19 and TRBJ1-4 gives the full variable domain: DGGITQSPKYLFRKEGQNVTLSCEQNLNHDAMYWYRQDPGQGLRLIYYSQIVNDFQKGDIAEGYSVSREKKESFPLTVTSAQKNPTAFYLCASQDRGDEKLFFGSGTQLSVL.

The chain recombines TRBV11-2 with TRBJ1-1; D is unresolved. Between the trimmed V and J ends, which lost 0 bases and 0 bases, there was a span of 8 bases. Germline loops: CDR1 SGHAT, CDR2 FQNNGV. The CDR3 runs to 15 residues. The CDR3 loop is CASSLDQGLNTEAFF. The CDR3 coding sequence is TGTGCCAGCAGCTTAGATCAAGGATTGAACACTGAAGCTTTCTTT.

The rearrangement joins TRBV20-1 to TRBJ2-5, with a tentative D call TRBD2 (5 bases). Trimming took off 7 bases at V and 0 bases at J, with 6 bases between the two ends. Per germline, CDR1 DFQATT and CDR2 SNEGSKA (reference sequence). This CDR3 comprises 11 residues. The CDR3 reads CSVGDQETQYF. The CDR3 DNA reads TGCAGTGTGGGAGACCAAGAGACCCAGTACTTC.

The V call is TRBV3-1 (or the pseudogene TRBV3-2), the J call TRBJ1-6; 7 nucleotides agree with TRBD1. Germline CDR1 reads LGHDT; CDR2 reads YNNKEL (reference sequence). The CDR3 contains 15 residues. The V and J ends lost 3 bases and 6 bases, in that order; junction bases with no gene match: 5. This CDR3 reads CASSQQAGGNSPLHF. In nucleotides, the CDR3 is TGTGCCAGCAGCCAGCAGGCAGGGGGTAATTCACCCCTCCACTTT.

The rearrangement joins TRBV2 to TRBJ1-1; TRBD1 aligns across 7 bases. The germline CDR1 and CDR2 sequences are SNHLY and FYNNEI. The ends lost 3 bases at V and 3 bases at J; junction bases unmatched: 7. CDR3 size: 15 residues. The CDR3 nucleotides read TGTGCCAGCAGTGAGTCGACAGGGAGGTACACTGAAGCTTTCTTT. This encodes CASSESTGRYTEAFF.

This clone has a single count. The gene calls are TRBV30 and TRBJ1-6; 11 positions agree with TRBD1. The germline gives CDR1 GTSNPN, CDR2 SVGIG (reference sequence). J lost 10 bases, V lost 4 bases, and 3 bases had no gene match. CDR3 length: 13 residues. In DNA form, the CDR3 reads TGTGCCTGGACAGGGACAGGGGGATCACCCCTCCACTTT. Its translation is CAWTGTGGSPLHF. The whole variable domain, remainder taken from reference TRBV30 and TRBJ1-6, is SQTIHQWPATLVQPVGSPLSLECTVEGTSNPNLYWYRQAAGRGLQLLFYSVGIGQISSEVPQNLSASRPQDRQFILSSKKLLLSDSGFYLCAWTGTGGSPLHFGNGTRLTVT.

This clone was seen a single time. This chain links TRBV9 with TRBJ1-2; D remains ambiguous. With 3 bases removed from V and 2 bases from J, the gap between germline ends came to 11 bases. This CDR3 has 14 amino acids. Looked up from germline, CDR1 is SGDLS and CDR2 is YYNGEE. The chain's CDR3 is CASSAETVNYGYTF. The CDR3 bases are TGTGCCAGCAGCGCAGAGACCGTAAACTATGGCTACACCTTC.

The gene calls are TRBV2 and TRBJ2-1; unclear D gene. Germline CDR1 is SNHLY and CDR2 is FYNNEI. The CDR3 is made up of 14 amino acids. V gave up 7 bases and J gave up 0 bases, with 10 bases separating them. The CDR3 region is CASNTRSSYNEQFF. The DNA of the CDR3 is TGTGCCAGCAACACAAGAAGCTCCTACAATGAGCAGTTCTTC.

The J gene is TRBJ2-7, the V gene TRBV2; 7 nucleotides line up with TRBD1. V lost 3 bases, J lost 11 bases, and 4 bases stayed unmatched. The germline V gene encodes CDR1 SNHLY and CDR2 FYNNEI. The CDR3 loop spans 11 amino acids. The CDR3 coding sequence is TGTGCCAGCAGTGATCAGGGGGTCGAGTACTTC. Translation: CASSDQGVEYF. The full variable domain, completed using reference TRBV2 and TRBJ2-7, is EPEVTQTPSHQVTQMGQEVILRCVPISNHLYFYWYRQILGQKVEFLVSFYNNEISEKSEIFDDQFSVERPDGSNFTLKIRSTKLEDSAMYFCASSDQGVEYFGPGTRLTVT.